This TCR beta chain was sequenced for a study of cytomegalovirus exposure and HLA in healthy donors. Study context: The same platform as the roughly 700 first-cohort repertoires was used for the 120 validation repertoires, a later analysis reported.

These donors were members of the approximately 120-subject validation cohort, a group separate from the approximately 670-subject first cohort. Using immunoSEQ multiplex PCR, the repertoire was profiled, and TCRdb retains in-frame clones only, with some absent. The table has 110,000 to 150,000 clones, approximately 90% seen once. As concerns this clone: Its antigen is not known.

Germline assignment: CDR1 LGHNA and CDR2 YNFKEQ. J gave up 0 bases and V 2 bases, and 9 bases lay outside the gene matches. This CDR3 region has 18 residues. Findings of the study overall: The tendency of first-cohort TCR clusters to co-occur in the 120 or so validation repertoires was identified by a subsequent analysis. 150 or so TCR beta chains were listed as cytomegalovirus-associated.

Sequenced sample: PBMCs. This rearrangement joins TRBV4-2 to TRBJ1-1, with 10 bases identical to TRBD1. The source of this sequence is a man aged 18 to 29 in good health and CMV-seronegative. The CDR3: CASSQTTGGLIMNTEAFF. The CDR3 DNA reads TGTGCCAGCAGCCAAACGACAGGGGGCCTAATAATGAACACTGAAGCTTTCTTT.